This TCR beta chain was observed in a study of cytomegalovirus exposure and HLA in healthy donors. About the research overall: About 80 million unique TCRs, all from HLA-typed donors, were included in an early release of the data.

Study outcomes and limitations: Researchers reported that a few CMV-associated chains were confirmed in vitro as CMV antigen-specific.

PCR used 60 Vbeta primers and 13 Jbeta primers. The method was immunoSEQ multiplex PCR; TCRdb's version includes in-frame clones alone and lacks a portion of them. Of approximately 130,000 clones listed, roughly 80% are singletons. The CDR3 has 15 residues. Germline CDR1 MNHEY, CDR2 SMNVEV (reference sequence). The V segment lost 5 bases and the J segment 8 bases; nucleotides outside the gene matches: 14. As to this clone: As yet, its antigen is unknown.

The chain carries TRBV27 and TRBJ2-7, with 8 bases lining up with TRBD2. The sequence came from a man aged 45-60 years in good health and CMV-seronegative. The sample taken for sequencing was PBMCs. The DNA of the CDR3 is TGTGCCAGCAGTAAACCGGACGGGAGGGGAGGGAAGCAGTACTTC. Translation: CASSKPDGRGGKQYF.